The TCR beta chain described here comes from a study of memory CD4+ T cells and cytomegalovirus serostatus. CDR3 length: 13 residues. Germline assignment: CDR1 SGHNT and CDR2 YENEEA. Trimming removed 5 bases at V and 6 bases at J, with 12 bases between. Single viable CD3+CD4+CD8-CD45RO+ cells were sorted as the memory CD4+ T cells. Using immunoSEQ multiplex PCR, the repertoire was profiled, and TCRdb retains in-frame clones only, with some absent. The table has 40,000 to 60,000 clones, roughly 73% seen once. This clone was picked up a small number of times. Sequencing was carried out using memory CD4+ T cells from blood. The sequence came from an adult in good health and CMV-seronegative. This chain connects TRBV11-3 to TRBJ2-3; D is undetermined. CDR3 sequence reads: CASSPGEWDTQYF. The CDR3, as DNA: TGTGCCAGCAGCCCAGGAGAATGGGATACGCAGTATTTT.